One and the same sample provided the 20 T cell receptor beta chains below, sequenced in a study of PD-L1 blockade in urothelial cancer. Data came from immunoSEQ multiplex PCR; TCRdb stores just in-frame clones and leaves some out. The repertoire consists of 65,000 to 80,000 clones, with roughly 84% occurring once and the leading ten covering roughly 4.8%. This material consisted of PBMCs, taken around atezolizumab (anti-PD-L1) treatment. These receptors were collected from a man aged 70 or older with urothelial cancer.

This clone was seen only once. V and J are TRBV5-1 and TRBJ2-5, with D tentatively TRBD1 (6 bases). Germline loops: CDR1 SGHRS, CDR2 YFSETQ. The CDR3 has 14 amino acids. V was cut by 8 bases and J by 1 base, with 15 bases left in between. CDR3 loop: CARVRGGCQETQYF. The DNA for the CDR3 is TGCGCCAGGGTCAGGGGTGGGTGCCAAGAGACCCAGTACTTC.

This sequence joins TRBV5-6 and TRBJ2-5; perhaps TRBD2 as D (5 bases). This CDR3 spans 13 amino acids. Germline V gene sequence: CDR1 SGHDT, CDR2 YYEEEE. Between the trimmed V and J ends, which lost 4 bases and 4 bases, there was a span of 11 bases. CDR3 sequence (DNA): TGTGCCAGCAGCCTTACCAGCGGAGAGACCCAGTACTTC. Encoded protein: CASSLTSGETQYF.

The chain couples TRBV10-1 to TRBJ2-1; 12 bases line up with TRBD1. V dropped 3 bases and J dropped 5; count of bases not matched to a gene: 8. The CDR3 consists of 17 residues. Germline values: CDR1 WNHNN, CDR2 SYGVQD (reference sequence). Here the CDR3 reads CASSERMGQGANNEQFF. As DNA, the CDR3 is TGCGCCAGCAGTGAAAGAATGGGACAGGGGGCGAACAATGAGCAGTTCTTC.

The CDR3 nucleotides read TGTGCCAGCGGAGATCAGCGGGAGTCACACGAGCAGTACTTC. It specifies CASGDQRESHEQYF. The chain uses TRBV28 and TRBJ2-7; 8 bases are a match to TRBD2. V was clipped by 8 bases and J by 5 bases; unmatched bases: 11. This CDR3 is built from 14 residues. The germline V gene has CDR1 MDHEN and CDR2 SYDVKM.

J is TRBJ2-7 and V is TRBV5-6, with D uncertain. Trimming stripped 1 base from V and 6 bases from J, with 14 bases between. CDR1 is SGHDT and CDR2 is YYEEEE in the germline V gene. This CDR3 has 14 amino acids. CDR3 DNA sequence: TGTGCCAGCAGCTTGCGGGTAAGCGCTGGCGAGCAGTACTTC. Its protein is CASSLRVSAGEQYF.

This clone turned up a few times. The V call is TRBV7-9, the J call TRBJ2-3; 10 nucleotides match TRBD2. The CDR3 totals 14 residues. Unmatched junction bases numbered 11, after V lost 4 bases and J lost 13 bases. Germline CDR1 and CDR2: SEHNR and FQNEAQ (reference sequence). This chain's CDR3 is CASSSPPGLASKYF. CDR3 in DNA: TGTGCCAGCAGCTCTCCTCCGGGACTAGCGTCGAAGTATTTT.

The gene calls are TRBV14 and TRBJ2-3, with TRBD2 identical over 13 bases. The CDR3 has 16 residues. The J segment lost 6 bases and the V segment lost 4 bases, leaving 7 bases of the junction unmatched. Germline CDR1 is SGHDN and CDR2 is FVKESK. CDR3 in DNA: TGTGCCAGCAGCCTTGGACTAGCGGGAGTAAGGGATACGCAGTATTTT. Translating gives CASSLGLAGVRDTQYF.

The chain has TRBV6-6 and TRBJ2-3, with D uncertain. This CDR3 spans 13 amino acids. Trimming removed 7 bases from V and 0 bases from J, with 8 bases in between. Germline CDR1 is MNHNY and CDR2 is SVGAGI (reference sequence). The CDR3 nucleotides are TGTGCCAGCAAACCTACGAGCACAGATACGCAGTATTTT. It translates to CASKPTSTDTQYF.

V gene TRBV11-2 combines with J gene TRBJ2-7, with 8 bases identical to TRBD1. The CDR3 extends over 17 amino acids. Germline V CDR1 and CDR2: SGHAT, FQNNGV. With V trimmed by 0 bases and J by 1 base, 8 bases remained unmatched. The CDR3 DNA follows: TGTGCCAGCAGCTTAGAACTGACAGGGGTACTATCCTACGAGCAGTACTTC. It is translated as CASSLELTGVLSYEQYF.

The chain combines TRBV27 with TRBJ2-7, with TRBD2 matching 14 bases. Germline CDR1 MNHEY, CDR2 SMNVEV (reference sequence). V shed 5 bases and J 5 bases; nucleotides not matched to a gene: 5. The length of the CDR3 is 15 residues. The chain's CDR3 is CASSKGTSGSNEQYF. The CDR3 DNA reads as TGTGCCAGCAGTAAAGGGACTAGCGGGAGTAACGAGCAGTACTTC.

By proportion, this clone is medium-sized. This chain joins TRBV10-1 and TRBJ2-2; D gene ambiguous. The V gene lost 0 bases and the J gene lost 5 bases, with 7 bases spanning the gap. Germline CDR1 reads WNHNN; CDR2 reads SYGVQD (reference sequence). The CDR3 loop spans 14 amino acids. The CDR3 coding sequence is TGCGCCAGCAGTGAGTCGTTAGAGACCGGGGAGCTGTTTTTT. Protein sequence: CASSESLETGELFF.

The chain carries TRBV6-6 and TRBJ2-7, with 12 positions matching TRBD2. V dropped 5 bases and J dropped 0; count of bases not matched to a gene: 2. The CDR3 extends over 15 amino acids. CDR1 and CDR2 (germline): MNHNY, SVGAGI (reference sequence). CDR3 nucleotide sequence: TGTGCCAGCAGTAAGACTAGCGGGAGCTCCTACGAGCAGTACTTC. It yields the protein CASSKTSGSSYEQYF.

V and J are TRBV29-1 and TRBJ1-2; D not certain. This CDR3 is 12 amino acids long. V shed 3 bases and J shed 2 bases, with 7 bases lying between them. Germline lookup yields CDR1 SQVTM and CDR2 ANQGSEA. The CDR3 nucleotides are TGCAGCGTTGATCGACTCAACTATGGCTACACCTTC. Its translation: CSVDRLNYGYTF.

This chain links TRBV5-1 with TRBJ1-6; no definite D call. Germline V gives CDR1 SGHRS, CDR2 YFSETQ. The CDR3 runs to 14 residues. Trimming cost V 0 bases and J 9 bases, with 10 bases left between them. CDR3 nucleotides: TGCGCCAGCAGCTTGGGGACGGCGGGTTCACCCCTCCACTTT. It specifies CASSLGTAGSPLHF.

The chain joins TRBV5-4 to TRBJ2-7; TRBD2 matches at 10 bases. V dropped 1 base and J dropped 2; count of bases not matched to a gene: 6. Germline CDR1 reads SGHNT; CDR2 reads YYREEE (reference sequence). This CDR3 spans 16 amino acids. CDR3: CASSLSVAGGTYEQYF. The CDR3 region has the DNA TGTGCCAGCAGCTTGTCGGTAGCGGGAGGTACCTACGAGCAGTACTTC.

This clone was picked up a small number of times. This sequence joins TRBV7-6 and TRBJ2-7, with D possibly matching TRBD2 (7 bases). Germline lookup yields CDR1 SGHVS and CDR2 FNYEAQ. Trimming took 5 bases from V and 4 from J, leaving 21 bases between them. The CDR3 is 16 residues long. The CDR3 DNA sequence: TGTGCCAGCAGCGGGAGAGGCGGGGGCCCGCTATACGAGCAGTACTTC. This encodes CASSGRGGGPLYEQYF.

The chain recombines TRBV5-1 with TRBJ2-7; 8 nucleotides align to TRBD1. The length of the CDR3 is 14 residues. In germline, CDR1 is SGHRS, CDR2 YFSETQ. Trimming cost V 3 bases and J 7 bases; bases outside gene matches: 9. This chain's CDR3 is CASSYGQGAGEQYF. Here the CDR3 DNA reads TGCGCCAGCAGCTATGGGCAGGGGGCGGGGGAGCAGTACTTC.

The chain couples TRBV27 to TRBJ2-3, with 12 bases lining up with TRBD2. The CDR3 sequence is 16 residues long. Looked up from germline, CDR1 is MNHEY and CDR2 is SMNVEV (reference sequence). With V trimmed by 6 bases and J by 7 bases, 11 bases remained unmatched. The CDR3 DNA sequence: TGTGCCAGCAGAGGACTAGCGGGGCGACACCGAAATACGCAGTATTTT. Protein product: CASRGLAGRHRNTQYF.

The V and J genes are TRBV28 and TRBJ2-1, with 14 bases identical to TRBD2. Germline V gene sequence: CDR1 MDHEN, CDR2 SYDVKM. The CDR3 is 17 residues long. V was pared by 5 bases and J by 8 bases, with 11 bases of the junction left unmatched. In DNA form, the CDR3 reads TGTGCCAGCAGTATTAATCGGGGACTAGCGGGAGACGATGAGCAGTTCTTC. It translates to CASSINRGLAGDDEQFF.

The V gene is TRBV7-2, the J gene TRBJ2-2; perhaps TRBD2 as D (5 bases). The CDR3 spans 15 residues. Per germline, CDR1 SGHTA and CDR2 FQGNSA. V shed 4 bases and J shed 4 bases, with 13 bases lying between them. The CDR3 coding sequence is TGTGCCAGCAGCTCGGGCGGGCACTTCACCGGGGAGCTGTTTTTT. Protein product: CASSSGGHFTGELFF.